These T cell receptor beta chains were read from a single sample in a study of blood T cells in healthy people across ages. A single record per CDR3 protein comes from TCRdb applying MiXCR to the 5' RACE reads. The table lists over 1,500,000 distinct CDR3 sequences, around half of them singletons, with 2% to 2.5% in the top ten. The sample consisted of blood. These receptor sequences come from a woman in her 40s in good health. Both conserved end residues are part of each CDR3. The D gene is left open where the match is weak. Expanded clones get a size class; other rows say once, few or many, or leave the size out.

TRBJ2-1,TRBV5-1,.,.,TGCGCCAGCAAAACCGAGGGATTAGTCCACAGGGAGCAGTTCTTC,CASKTEGLVHREQFF
TRBJ2-5,TRBV7-2,.,.,TGTGTCAGCAGCCCCCTCGTGCTCTCCGGGGAGACCCAGTACTTC,CVSSPLVLSGETQYF
TRBJ1-5,TRBV6-2/TRBV6-3,.,.,TGTGCCAGCAATCACCGGGACACTCGTGGGAATCAAGCCCAGCATTTT,CASNHRDTRGNQAQHF
TRBJ1-1,TRBV11-2,.,.,TGTGCCAGCGGAGAGGGGTCAACGACTGAAGCTTTCTTT,CASGEGSTTEAFF
TRBJ2-5,TRBV24-1,.,.,TGTGCCACCAGTGATCCTACGCCCCAGCGCGAGACCCAGTACTTC,CATSDPTPQRETQYF
TRBJ2-7,TRBV20-1,TRBD1,.,TGCAGTGCTAGAGAAGGAGGCGGGACAGGGAGAGCCTACGAGCAGTACTTC,CSAREGGGTGRAYEQYF
TRBJ2-7,TRBV12-3/TRBV12-4,TRBD2,few,TGTGCCAGCAGTTTAGGGCTAGCGGGGGGTACCCCCTACGAGCAGTACTTC,CASSLGLAGGTPYEQYF
TRBJ2-5,TRBV10-3,.,many,TGTGCCATCAGTGAGGCGTTCCAAGAGACCCAGTACTTC,CAISEAFQETQYF
TRBJ2-5,TRBV29-1,.,.,TGCAGCGTTGGGAGGGACAGCCGAGGAGAGACCCAGTACTTC,CSVGRDSRGETQYF
TRBJ2-5,TRBV7-2,.,.,TGTGTCAGCAGCCGATCAATGGACTACTTCCAAGAGACCCAGTACTTC,CVSSRSMDYFQETQYF
TRBJ2-3,TRBV20-1,.,.,TGCAGTGCAGGAGACGGCATCTATCGGGATACGCAGTATTTT,CSAGDGIYRDTQYF
TRBJ2-5,TRBV12-3/TRBV12-4,.,few,TGTGCCAGCAGTTTAGCCGGCAGTTGGGGGGAGACCCAGTACTTC,CASSLAGSWGETQYF
TRBJ1-5,TRBV20-1,.,.,TGCAGTGCTAGAGATCGGCAGGGGAATCAGCCCCAGCATTTT,CSARDRQGNQPQHF
TRBJ1-1,TRBV6-5,.,.,TGTGCCAGCAGTTACAGTCGGGGGTATCCTGAAGCTTTCTTT,CASSYSRGYPEAFF
TRBJ1-1,TRBV4-3,.,.,TGCGCCAGCAGCCAAGATGGGGGAGGCGCTGAAGCTTTCTTT,CASSQDGGGAEAFF
TRBJ2-1,TRBV24-1,.,few,TGTGCCACCAGTGCCCTGCCCTCGACAGGAAGCTCCTACAATGAGCAGTTCTTC,CATSALPSTGSSYNEQFF
TRBJ2-3,TRBV25-1,.,.,TGTGCCAGCAGTGAATATATCGGCACAGATACGCAGTATTTT,CASSEYIGTDTQYF
TRBJ2-4,TRBV7-3,.,.,TGTGCCAGCAGCTTAATTGGTAGGGTTCAAGCCAAAAACATTCAGTACTTC,CASSLIGRVQAKNIQYF
TRBJ1-1,TRBV7-9,.,.,TGTGCCAGCAGCTTAGGGCACAGGGATGGGACTGAAGCTTTCTTT,CASSLGHRDGTEAFF
TRBJ1-5,TRBV11-2,TRBD1,few,TGTGCCAGCAGCCAAGGGACAGGACGAAATCAGCCCCAGCATTTT,CASSQGTGRNQPQHF
TRBJ2-1,TRBV6-2/TRBV6-3,.,few,TGTGCCAGCAGTTTGGTGTGGCGGGAGCAGTTCTTC,CASSLVWREQFF
TRBJ2-2,TRBV9,.,.,TGTGCCAGCAGCCCAGGACAGTACGCGAACACCGGGGAGCTGTTTTTT,CASSPGQYANTGELFF
TRBJ2-7,TRBV25-1,.,.,TGTGCCAGCAGTCCCCGGGCTGGCAGACACCTTTACGAGCAGTACTTC,CASSPRAGRHLYEQYF
TRBJ2-3,TRBV9,TRBD2,.,TGTGCCAGCAGCGTTACCCCCGGGACTAGCGGGGGGACTAGCACAGATACGCAGTATTTT,CASSVTPGTSGGTSTDTQYF
TRBJ2-7,TRBV2,TRBD1,.,TGTGCCAGCAGGATCGGGACAGGGCTGGCCGAGCAGTACTTC,CASRIGTGLAEQYF
TRBJ2-7,TRBV29-1,.,few,TGCAGCGTTGCCTCCGGGACCGGAGTGTACGAGCAGTACTTC,CSVASGTGVYEQYF
TRBJ2-1,TRBV7-9,.,.,TGTGCCAGCAGCTCCCCGGGACGGAACACTCCCCAGTCCTACAATGAGCAGTTCTTC,CASSSPGRNTPQSYNEQFF
TRBJ2-4,TRBV20-1,.,few,TGCAGTGCTAGAGCCACAGGAGGGTACATTCAGTACTTC,CSARATGGYIQYF
TRBJ2-1,TRBV28,.,once,TGTGTCAGCAAAGGGGTTTACAATGAGCAGTTCTTC,CVSKGVYNEQFF
TRBJ2-5,TRBV6-1,TRBD2,.,TGTGCCAGCACCCCAGCGGGGGGATTCTGGGCCCAGTACTTC,CASTPAGGFWAQYF
TRBJ2-3,TRBV6-1,.,.,TGTGCCAGCAGTGATGGTTTGGGCAGGGAGTCAGATACGCAGTATTTT,CASSDGLGRESDTQYF
TRBJ2-1,TRBV11-2,.,few,TGTGCCAGCAGAAAGAGAGGGTATACCTACAATGAGCAGTTCTTC,CASRKRGYTYNEQFF
TRBJ2-1,TRBV7-2,.,.,TGTGCCAGCAGCTTAAGTCGGGTGCTCAATGAGCAGTTCTTC,CASSLSRVLNEQFF
TRBJ2-1,TRBV5-4,TRBD1,.,TGTGCCAGCAGCTTGTCTCGGACAGGGGGGGACAATGAGCAGTTCTTC,CASSLSRTGGDNEQFF
TRBJ2-5,TRBV9,TRBD2,once,TGTGCCAGCAGCGCCCCGGGACTAGCGGGGATAGAGACCCAGTACTTC,CASSAPGLAGIETQYF
TRBJ2-7,TRBV2,.,.,TGTGCCAGCACCTCGGGGGTGGGACAGCTATCCTACGAGCAGTACTTC,CASTSGVGQLSYEQYF
TRBJ2-1,TRBV9,.,.,TGTGCCAGCAGCTCCGGGACTCTTAACAATGAGCAGTTCTTC,CASSSGTLNNEQFF
TRBJ2-5,TRBV11-2,TRBD2,few,TGTGCCAGCAGCCAAACCCAGCGGGGGGAATGGGAGACCCAGTACTTC,CASSQTQRGEWETQYF
TRBJ1-5,TRBV6-6,TRBD1,.,TGTGCCAGCCGCAAGGGACAGGGCGACAATCAGCCCCAGCATTTT,CASRKGQGDNQPQHF
TRBJ1-4,TRBV10-2,.,.,TGCGCCAGCAGCTCAGGGTACGATGAAAAACTGTTTTTT,CASSSGYDEKLFF
TRBJ2-3,TRBV11-2,.,.,TGTGCCAGCAGCTTAGATGTTAGCGTGACAGAGCAGTATTTT,CASSLDVSVTEQYF
TRBJ2-4,TRBV6-2/TRBV6-3,TRBD1,.,TGTGCCAGCAGTTTCGTTTGGACAGGGAATCCGACCAAAAACATTCAGTACTTC,CASSFVWTGNPTKNIQYF
TRBJ1-6,TRBV20-1,.,.,TGCAGTGCTATCAGCGAGCTCTATAATTCACCCCTCCACTTT,CSAISELYNSPLHF
TRBJ1-1,TRBV6-2/TRBV6-3,.,.,TGTGCCAGCAGTCGGCAGGGGCAGGGAGCTTTCTTT,CASSRQGQGAFF
TRBJ1-6,TRBV10-3,.,.,TGTGCCATCAGTGAGTCAGGCCCCTCTCTGGGTTCACCCCTCCACTTT,CAISESGPSLGSPLHF